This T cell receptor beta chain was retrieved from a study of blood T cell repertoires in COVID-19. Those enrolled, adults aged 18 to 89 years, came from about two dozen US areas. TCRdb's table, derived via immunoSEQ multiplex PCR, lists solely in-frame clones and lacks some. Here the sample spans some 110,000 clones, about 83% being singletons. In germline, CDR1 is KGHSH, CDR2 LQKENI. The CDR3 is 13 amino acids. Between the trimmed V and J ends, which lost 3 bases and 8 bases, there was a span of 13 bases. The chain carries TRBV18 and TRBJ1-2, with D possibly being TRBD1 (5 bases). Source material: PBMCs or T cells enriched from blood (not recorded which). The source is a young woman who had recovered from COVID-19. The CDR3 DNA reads TGTGCCAGCTCACCTCTCAGGGTTGGGGGCTACACCTTC. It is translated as CASSPLRVGGYTF.